This TCR beta chain stems from a study of T cell responses to AZD1222 COVID-19 vaccine. Study-level results: Epitopes outside B.1.351 and B.1.1.7 mutated regions reportedly drew nearly half of spike TCRs. It should be noted that donors were predominantly white British and more often female, and clonal diversity was possibly underestimated. Repertoires in all cases were sampled only once the peak T cell response had passed. Spike-specific TCR depth and breadth grew after two AZD1222 doses.

TCRdb's table, derived via immunoSEQ multiplex PCR, lists solely in-frame clones and lacks some. The table records around 150,000 clones, over 85% of them present only once. V was shortened by 3 bases and J by 10 bases, with 15 bases between the two germline ends. Per the germline V gene, CDR1 is SQVTM and CDR2 is ANQGSEA. This CDR3 comprises 13 residues. Points on this clone: Its antigen is unidentified.

J is TRBJ1-4 and V is TRBV29-1, with a tentative D call TRBD1 (5 bases). This receptor was identified in an adult who received the AZD1222 COVID-19 vaccine. This material consisted of peripheral blood, taken 28 days after the second AZD1222 dose. This CDR3 reads CSVEDHRIGKLFF. The CDR3 DNA reads as TGCAGCGTTGAGGACCACAGGATAGGAAAACTGTTTTTT.